These T cell receptor beta chains were read from a single sample in a study of neurological immune-mediated disorders. TCRdb fed the 5' RACE reads into MiXCR, producing one record per CDR3 protein. The sample contains roughly 80,000 distinct CDR3 sequences, over 15% of which appear only once. Sequenced material: PBMCs. The source is a woman in her forties in good health. Each CDR3 is given with its conserved first and last residue. D genes are given only for firm matches. Expanded clones are given a class, and other clones once, few, many or no size at all.

v_call	d_call	j_call	clone_size	cdr3_aa	cdr3_nt
TRBV2	TRBD2	TRBJ2-3	many	CASSEFQAGRTDTQYF	TGTGCCAGCAGTGAATTTCAAGCGGGGCGCACAGATACGCAGTATTTT
TRBV6-4	NA	TRBJ1-5	many	CASSDAGNQPQHF	TGTGCCAGCAGTGACGCGGGCAATCAGCCCCAGCATTTT
TRBV10-3	TRBD2	TRBJ2-5	many	CASGGLAEETQYF	TGTGCCTCGGGGGGACTAGCTGAAGAGACCCAGTACTTC
TRBV6-2/TRBV6-3	NA	TRBJ2-7	NA	CASSYLSSYEQYF	TGTGCCAGCAGTTACCTGTCCTCATACGAGCAGTACTTC
TRBV12-3/TRBV12-4	TRBD2	TRBJ2-3	many	CASKGLQYTDTQYF	TGTGCCAGTAAGGGACTACAGTACACAGATACGCAGTATTTT
TRBV5-3	NA	TRBJ1-2	NA	CARSLGWVDGYTF	TGTGCCAGAAGCTTGGGATGGGTGGACGGCTACACCTTC
TRBV18	NA	TRBJ2-6	many	CANVEGINSGANVLTF	TGTGCAAACGTGGAGGGGATAAACTCTGGGGCCAACGTCCTGACTTTC
TRBV7-2	NA	TRBJ1-6	medium-sized	CASSRGWAGRSPLHF	TGTGCCAGCAGCCGAGGGTGGGCGGGACGGTCACCCCTCCACTTT
TRBV7-2	NA	TRBJ1-3	many	CASSLDSGPIYF	TGTGCCAGCAGCTTAGACTCGGGGCCCATATATTTT
TRBV4-1	NA	TRBJ1-5	many	CASSQGTWGGPQHF	TGCGCCAGCAGCCAAGGAACTTGGGGCGGACCCCAGCATTTT
TRBV20-1	NA	TRBJ2-3	many	CSASSLDTQYF	TGCAGTGCTAGTAGCCTAGATACGCAGTATTTT
TRBV4-3	NA	TRBJ1-2	many	CASSGGAFNYGYTF	TGCGCCAGCAGCGGAGGGGCCTTCAACTATGGCTACACCTTC
TRBV2	NA	TRBJ1-4	NA	CASGTETTNEKLFF	TGTGCCAGCGGTACCGAGACAACTAATGAAAAACTGTTTTTT
TRBV7-2	TRBD2	TRBJ2-1	many	CASGAGLAGVNEQFF	TGTGCCAGTGGCGCGGGACTAGCGGGGGTTAATGAGCAGTTCTTC
TRBV30	TRBD2	TRBJ2-3	many	CAWSISGGQYF	TGTGCCTGGAGTATAAGCGGGGGGCAGTATTTT
TRBV7-2	NA	TRBJ2-7	many	CASSLNRGGPYEQYF	TGTGCCAGCAGCTTAAACAGGGGAGGCCCCTACGAGCAGTACTTC
TRBV4-1	TRBD2	TRBJ2-1	many	CASSQEIRRGAYYNEQFF	TGCGCCAGCAGCCAAGAGATCAGGCGGGGGGCATACTACAATGAGCAGTTCTTC
TRBV12-3/TRBV12-4	NA	TRBJ2-3	many	CASSLVYYRTDTQYF	TGTGCCAGCAGTCTGGTTTACTACCGCACAGATACGCAGTATTTT
TRBV3-1	TRBD1	TRBJ1-2	many	CASSQAPDRANYGYTF	TGTGCCAGCAGCCAAGCCCCGGACAGGGCGAACTATGGCTACACCTTC
TRBV6-6	NA	TRBJ2-5	many	CASSLQVGETQYF	TGTGCCAGCAGTTTACAGGTGGGGGAGACCCAGTACTTC
TRBV2	NA	TRBJ1-1	many	CATQPLADTEAFF	TGTGCCACCCAGCCCTTGGCGGACACTGAAGCTTTCTTT
TRBV10-3	TRBD2	TRBJ2-1	many	CAISEEASGVGNEQFF	TGTGCCATCAGTGAGGAGGCTAGCGGGGTTGGTAATGAGCAGTTCTTC